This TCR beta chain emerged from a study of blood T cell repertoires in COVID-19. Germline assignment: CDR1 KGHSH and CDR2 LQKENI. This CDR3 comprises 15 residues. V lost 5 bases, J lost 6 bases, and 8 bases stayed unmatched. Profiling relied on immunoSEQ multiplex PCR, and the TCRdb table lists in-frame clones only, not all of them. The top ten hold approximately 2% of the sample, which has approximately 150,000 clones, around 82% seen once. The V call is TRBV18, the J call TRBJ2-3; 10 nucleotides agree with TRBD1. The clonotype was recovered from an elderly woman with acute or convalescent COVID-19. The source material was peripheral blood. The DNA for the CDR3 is TGTGCCAGCTCAGAGGACAGGGGGACATGGGATACGCAGTATTTT. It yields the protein CASSEDRGTWDTQYF.